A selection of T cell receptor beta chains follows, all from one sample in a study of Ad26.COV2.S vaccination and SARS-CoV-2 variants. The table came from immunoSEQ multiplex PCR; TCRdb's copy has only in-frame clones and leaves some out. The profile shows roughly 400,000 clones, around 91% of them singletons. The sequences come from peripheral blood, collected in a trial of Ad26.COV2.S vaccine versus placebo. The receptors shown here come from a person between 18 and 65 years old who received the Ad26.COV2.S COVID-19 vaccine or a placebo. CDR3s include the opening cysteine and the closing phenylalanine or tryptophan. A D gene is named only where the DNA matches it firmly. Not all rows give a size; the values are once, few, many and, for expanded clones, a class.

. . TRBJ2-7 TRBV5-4 TGTGCCAGCAGCTCTGGAACCTACGAGCAGTACTTC CASSSGTYEQYF
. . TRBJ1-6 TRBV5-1 TGCGCCAGCAGCTTGGAGGGCTCCTATAATTCACCCCTCCACTTT CASSLEGSYNSPLHF
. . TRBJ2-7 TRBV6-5 TGTGCCAGCAGTTACAGGGGCGAGCAGTACTTC CASSYRGEQYF
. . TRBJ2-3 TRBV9 TGTGCCAGCAGCTCCCAGGGGGGTCCGGGAGATACGCAGTATTTT CASSSQGGPGDTQYF
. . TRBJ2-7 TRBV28 TGTGCCACCGGGGACATTACCTACGAGCAGTACTTC CATGDITYEQYF
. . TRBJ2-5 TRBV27 TGTGCCAGCAGCCCCGGTTGGAGGGGGGAAGAGACCCAGTACTTC CASSPGWRGEETQYF
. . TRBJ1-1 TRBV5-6 TGTGCCAGCAGCGCCCCGAACGCTGAAGCTTTCTTT CASSAPNAEAFF
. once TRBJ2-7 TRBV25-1 TGTGCCAGCAGTGGACAGCACGAGCAGTACTTC CASSGQHEQYF
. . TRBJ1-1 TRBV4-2 TGTGCCAGCAGCGACAGATGGGAGAACACTGAAGCTTTCTTT CASSDRWENTEAFF
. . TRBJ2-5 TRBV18 TGTGCCAGCTCACCTATCGGGAGCTTGTCCCAAGAGACCCAGTACTTC CASSPIGSLSQETQYF
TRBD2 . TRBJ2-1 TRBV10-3 TGTGCCACCTCCGTCACTAGCGGAAACAATGAGCAGTTCTTC CATSVTSGNNEQFF
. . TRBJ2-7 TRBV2 TGTGCCAGCAGTGTGGTGGGCGAGCAGTACTTC CASSVVGEQYF
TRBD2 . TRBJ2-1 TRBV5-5 TGTGCCAGCAGCTTGAGGGCGGGGGTAGCGGGGACTAAATATGAGCAGTTCTTC CASSLRAGVAGTKYEQFF
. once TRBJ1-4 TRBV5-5 TGTGCCAGCAGCTTGGCCGGAAGGGGCGAGGAAAAACTGTTTTTT CASSLAGRGEEKLFF
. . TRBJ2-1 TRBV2 TGTGCCAGCAGTGAACCCAGAGTTGACTCCTACAATGAGCAGTTCTTC CASSEPRVDSYNEQFF
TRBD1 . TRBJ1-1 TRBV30 TGTGCCTGTCACAGGGGGCATACTGAAGCTTTCTTT CACHRGHTEAFF